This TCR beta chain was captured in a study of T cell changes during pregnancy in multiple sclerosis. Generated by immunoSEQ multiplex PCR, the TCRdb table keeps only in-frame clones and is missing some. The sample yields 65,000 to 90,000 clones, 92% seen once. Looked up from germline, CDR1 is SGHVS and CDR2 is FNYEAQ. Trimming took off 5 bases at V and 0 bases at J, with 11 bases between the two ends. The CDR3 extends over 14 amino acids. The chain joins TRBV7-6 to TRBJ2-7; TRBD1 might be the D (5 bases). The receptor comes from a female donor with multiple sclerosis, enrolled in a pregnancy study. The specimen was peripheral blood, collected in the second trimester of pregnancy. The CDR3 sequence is CASSPDTSSYEQYF. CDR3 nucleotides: TGTGCCAGCAGCCCGGACACGAGCTCCTACGAGCAGTACTTC.